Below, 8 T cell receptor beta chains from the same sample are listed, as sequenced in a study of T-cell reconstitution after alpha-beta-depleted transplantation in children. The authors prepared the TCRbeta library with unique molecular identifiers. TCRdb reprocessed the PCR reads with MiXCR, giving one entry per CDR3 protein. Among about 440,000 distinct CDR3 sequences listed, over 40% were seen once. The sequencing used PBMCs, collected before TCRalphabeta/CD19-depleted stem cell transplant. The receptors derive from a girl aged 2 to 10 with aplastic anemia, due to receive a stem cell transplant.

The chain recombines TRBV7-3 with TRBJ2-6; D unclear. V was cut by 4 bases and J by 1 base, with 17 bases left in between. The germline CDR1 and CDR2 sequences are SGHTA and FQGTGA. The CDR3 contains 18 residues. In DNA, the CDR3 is TGTGCCAGCAGCTCTGACCCTCTCAAAGGGTCTGGGGCCAACGTCCTGACTTTC. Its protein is CASSSDPLKGSGANVLTF.

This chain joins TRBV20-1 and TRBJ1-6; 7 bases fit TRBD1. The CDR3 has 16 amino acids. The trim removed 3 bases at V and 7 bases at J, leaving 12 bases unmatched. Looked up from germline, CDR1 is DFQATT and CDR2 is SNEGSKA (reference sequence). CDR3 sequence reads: CSASSGGGAFNSPLHF. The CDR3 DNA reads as TGCAGTGCTAGCTCTGGAGGGGGCGCCTTCAATTCACCCCTCCACTTT.

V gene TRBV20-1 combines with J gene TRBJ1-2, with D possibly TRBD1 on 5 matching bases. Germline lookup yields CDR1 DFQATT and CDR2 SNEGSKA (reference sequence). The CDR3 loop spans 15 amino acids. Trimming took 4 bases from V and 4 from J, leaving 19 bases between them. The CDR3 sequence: CSATGLEGSGYGYTF. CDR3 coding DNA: TGCAGTGCTACTGGATTGGAGGGGTCCGGCTATGGCTACACCTTC.

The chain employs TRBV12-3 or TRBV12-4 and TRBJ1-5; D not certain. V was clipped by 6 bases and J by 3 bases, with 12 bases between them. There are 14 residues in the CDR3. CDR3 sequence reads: CASSETSDNQPQHF. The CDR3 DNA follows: TGTGCCAGCAGCGAGACGTCTGACAATCAGCCCCAGCATTTT.

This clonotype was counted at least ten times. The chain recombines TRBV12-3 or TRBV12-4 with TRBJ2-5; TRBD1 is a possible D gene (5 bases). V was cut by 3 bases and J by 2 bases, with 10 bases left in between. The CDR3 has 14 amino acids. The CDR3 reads CASSFAGRQETQYF. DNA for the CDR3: TGTGCCAGCAGTTTTGCAGGGCGGCAAGAGACCCAGTACTTC.

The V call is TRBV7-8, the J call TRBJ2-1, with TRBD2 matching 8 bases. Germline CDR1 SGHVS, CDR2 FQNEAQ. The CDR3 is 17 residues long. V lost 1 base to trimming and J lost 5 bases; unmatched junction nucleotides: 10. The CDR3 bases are TGTGCCAGCAGCTTAGACCACCCTATAGCGGGGAACAATGAGCAGTTCTTC. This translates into CASSLDHPIAGNNEQFF.

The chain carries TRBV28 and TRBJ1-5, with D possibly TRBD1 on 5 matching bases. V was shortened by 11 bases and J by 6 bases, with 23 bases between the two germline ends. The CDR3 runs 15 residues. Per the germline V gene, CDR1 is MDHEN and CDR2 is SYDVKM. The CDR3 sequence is CAGRGGASTAQPQHF. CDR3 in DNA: TGTGCCGGACGGGGCGGGGCCAGTACAGCTCAGCCCCAGCATTTT.

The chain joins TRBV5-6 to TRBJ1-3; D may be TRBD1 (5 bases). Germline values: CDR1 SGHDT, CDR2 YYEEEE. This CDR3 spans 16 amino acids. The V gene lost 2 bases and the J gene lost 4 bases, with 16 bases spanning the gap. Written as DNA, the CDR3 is TGTGCCAGCAGCTTATGGGGCTCATCGAAAGGAAACACCATATATTTT. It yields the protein CASSLWGSSKGNTIYF.